Below, 30 T cell receptor beta chains from the same sample are listed, as sequenced in a study of radiotherapy plus CTLA-4 blockade in lung cancer. The data were produced by immunoSEQ multiplex PCR, yet TCRdb's version contains in-frame clones alone and is incomplete. The sample includes 65,000 to 95,000 clones, roughly 84% of them seen just once. The sample in question was peripheral blood, obtained from a patient treated with radiotherapy plus ipilimumab. The source is a human donor with non-small cell lung cancer that progressed on radiotherapy plus ipilimumab.

The chain carries TRBV2 and TRBJ2-2; D not certain. Trimming stripped 4 bases from V and 6 bases from J, with 12 bases between. The CDR3 extends over 14 amino acids. Germline V CDR1 and CDR2: SNHLY, FYNNEI. This CDR3 is CASSVPYSSGELFF. The CDR3 region has the DNA TGTGCCAGCAGTGTCCCTTATTCGTCCGGGGAGCTGTTTTTT.

The rearrangement joins TRBV11-3 to TRBJ1-5; TRBD1 agrees at 7 bases. V shed 6 bases and J 0 bases; nucleotides not matched to a gene: 8. The CDR3 totals 16 residues. Germline loops: CDR1 SGHNT, CDR2 YENEEA. The CDR3 region is CASRTRTGISNQPQHF. DNA for the CDR3: TGTGCCAGCAGGACCCGGACAGGAATTAGCAATCAGCCCCAGCATTTT.

The chain carries TRBV10-1 and TRBJ2-3; the D is unclear. CDR1 and CDR2 (germline): WNHNN, SYGVQD (reference sequence). Trimming removed 0 bases at V and 4 bases at J, with 2 bases between. This CDR3 spans 12 amino acids. DNA for the CDR3: TGCGCCAGCAGTGAGTCGGCAGATACGCAGTATTTT. It encodes CASSESADTQYF.

The V call is TRBV27, the J call TRBJ2-1; 12 bases agree with TRBD2. V was clipped by 2 bases and J by 8 bases; unmatched bases: 7. The V gene's germline CDR1 is MNHEY and CDR2 SMNVEV (reference sequence). The CDR3 covers 16 residues. Here the CDR3 reads CASSLVRLAGVDEQFF. The CDR3 coding sequence is TGTGCCAGCAGTTTAGTCAGACTAGCGGGAGTCGATGAGCAGTTCTTC.

The chain has TRBV7-2 and TRBJ2-4, with D uncertain. The V end lost 3 bases, the J end lost 8 bases, and 11 bases lay between the germline ends. Germline V CDR1 and CDR2: SGHTA, FQGNSA. The CDR3 consists of 13 residues. CDR3 coding DNA: TGTGCCAGCAGCTTCTCGGGTGTAGACATTCAGTACTTC. This gives the protein CASSFSGVDIQYF.

J is TRBJ2-2 and V is TRBV2; unclear D gene. CDR1 and CDR2 (germline): SNHLY, FYNNEI. CDR3 length equals 16 residues. V lost 2 bases and J 0 bases, leaving 10 bases between the germline ends. This chain's CDR3 is CASSENLISNTGELFF. The CDR3 region has the DNA TGTGCCAGCAGTGAAAACCTTATTTCGAACACCGGGGAGCTGTTTTTT.

In its sample, this clone was seen once. This chain connects TRBV7-3 to TRBJ2-2; TRBD1 is a possible D gene (5 bases). The V gene lost 4 bases and the J gene lost 7 bases, with 7 bases spanning the gap. This CDR3 has 12 amino acids. Germline CDR1 SGHTA, CDR2 FQGTGA. This CDR3 reads CASSSQGGELFF. The CDR3 coding sequence is TGTGCCAGCAGCTCTCAGGGCGGGGAGCTGTTTTTT. Combining the CDR3 with reference TRBV7-3 and TRBJ2-2 gives the whole variable domain GAGVSQTPSNKVTEKGKYVELRCDPISGHTALYWYRQSLGQGPEFLIYFQGTGAADDSGLPNDRFFAVRPEGSVSTLKIQRTERGDSAVYLCASSSQGGELFFGEGSRLTVL.

The genes are TRBV7-8 and TRBJ1-1, with 10 bases fitting TRBD1. CDR3 length: 16 residues. Per germline, CDR1 SGHVS and CDR2 FQNEAQ. J was trimmed by 4 bases and V by 5 bases; bases with no gene match: 10. The CDR3 reads CASSRAGTGVSTEAFF. In DNA, the CDR3 is TGTGCCAGCAGCCGTGCCGGGACAGGGGTAAGCACTGAAGCTTTCTTT. Full variable domain (remainder filled in from reference TRBV7-8 and TRBJ1-1): GAGVSQSPRYKVAKRGQDVALRCDPISGHVSLFWYQQALGQGPEFLTYFQNEAQLDKSGLPSDRFFAERPEGSVSTLKIQRTQQEDSAVYLCASSRAGTGVSTEAFFGQGTRLTVV.

Here the CDR3 reads CASSIFAYNEQFF. The CDR3 DNA is TGTGCCAGTAGTATATTTGCCTACAATGAGCAGTTCTTC. The chain is built from TRBV19 and TRBJ2-1; D gene unclear. Germline assignment: CDR1 LNHDA and CDR2 SQIVND (reference sequence). Trimming took off 2 bases at V and 2 bases at J, with 4 bases between the two ends. This CDR3 is built from 13 residues.

In nucleotides, the CDR3 is TGTGCCAGCAGTCGACAGAACACTGAAGCTTTCTTT. It yields the protein CASSRQNTEAFF. This chain uses TRBV11-2 with TRBJ1-1; no clear D. Germline values: CDR1 SGHAT, CDR2 FQNNGV. CDR3 length equals 12 residues. V dropped 6 bases and J dropped 1 base, with 6 bases sitting between them.

This chain uses TRBV15 with TRBJ1-5, with a tentative D call TRBD1 (5 bases). This CDR3 has 16 residues. Deletions cut 2 bases from V and 3 bases from J, with 14 bases between. Germline V lookup: CDR1 LNHNV, CDR2 YYDKDF (reference sequence). CDR3 residues: CATSRSRVRDNQPQHF. In DNA, the CDR3 is TGTGCCACCAGCAGATCCAGGGTGAGGGACAATCAGCCCCAGCATTTT.

The chain uses TRBV7-3 and TRBJ2-1; TRBD1 agrees at 7 bases. Germline loops: CDR1 SGHTA, CDR2 FQGTGA. There are 15 residues in the CDR3. V gave up 4 bases and J gave up 6 bases; unmatched junction bases: 9. CDR3 region: CASSYRDRATNEQFF. CDR3 nucleotide sequence: TGTGCCAGCAGCTACCGGGACAGAGCAACCAATGAGCAGTTCTTC.

J is TRBJ2-7 and V is TRBV15; D not resolved. CDR1 is LNHNV, CDR2 YYDKDF, per germline (reference sequence). The ends were cut back, 4 bases at V and 0 bases at J, with 4 bases in the middle. This CDR3 has 12 amino acids. For the CDR3, the DNA is TGTGCCACCAGCACGAGCTCCTACGAGCAGTACTTC. Encoded protein: CATSTSSYEQYF. Supplemented by reference TRBV15 and TRBJ2-7, the full variable domain reads DAMVIQNPRYQVTQFGKPVTLSCSQTLNHNVMYWYQQKSSQAPKLLFHYYDKDFNNEADTPDNFQSRRPNTSFCFLDIRSPGLGDTAMYLCATSTSSYEQYFGPGTRLTVT.

This chain uses TRBV2 with TRBJ1-1, with D possibly matching TRBD1 (5 bases). The germline V gene has CDR1 SNHLY and CDR2 FYNNEI. The V end was cut by 3 bases, the J end by 11 bases, with 16 bases between. The CDR3 extends over 13 amino acids. The CDR3: CASSEFTPGGAFF. The CDR3 bases are TGTGCCAGCAGTGAGTTCACGCCTGGGGGTGCTTTCTTT.

This chain links TRBV12-5 with TRBJ2-7; tentatively, D is TRBD2 (5 bases). Germline CDR1 LGHNT, CDR2 FRNRAP. This CDR3 comprises 16 residues. With 1 base removed from V and 0 bases from J, the gap between germline ends came to 13 bases. The CDR3 sequence is CASGLAGLLSSYEQYF. In nucleotides, the CDR3 is TGTGCTAGTGGTTTGGCTGGACTTCTGAGCTCCTACGAGCAGTACTTC.

The chain combines TRBV2 with TRBJ2-1; TRBD2 agrees at 11 bases. The CDR3 has 14 amino acids. Germline-derived CDR1 and CDR2 are SNHLY and FYNNEI. The V gene end was trimmed by 6 bases and the J gene end by 9 bases; junction bases not matched to a gene: 7. CDR3 coding DNA: TGTGCCAGCAGACTAGCGGGAGTTTTGGGTGAGCAGTTCTTC. Protein product: CASRLAGVLGEQFF.

This clone was counted once. The chain is built from TRBV7-6 and TRBJ1-1; possible D gene TRBD1, 5 bases. V was clipped by 4 bases and J by 1 base, with 13 bases between them. The germline gives CDR1 SGHVS, CDR2 FNYEAQ. The CDR3 is made up of 15 amino acids. Written as DNA, the CDR3 is TGTGCCAGCAGCTCCCTACCGGGGACGAACACTGAAGCTTTCTTT. Amino acids: CASSSLPGTNTEAFF.

V usage is TRBV6-5 and J usage is TRBJ2-7, with 13 bases aligning to TRBD2. Germline CDR1 and CDR2: MNHEY and SVGAGI. The junction had 0 bases not matched to a gene; V was cut back by 9 bases and J by 4 bases. The CDR3 spans 12 residues. The chain's CDR3 is CARGLAGYEQYF. The CDR3 nucleotides are TGTGCCAGGGGACTAGCGGGATACGAGCAGTACTTC.

The genes are TRBV11-2 and TRBJ2-7; D gene ambiguous. V lost 1 base and J 0 bases, leaving 19 bases between the germline ends. The germline V gene encodes CDR1 SGHAT and CDR2 FQNNGV. The CDR3 is made up of 18 amino acids. This chain's CDR3 is CASSLGAYSGTASYEQYF. DNA for the CDR3: TGTGCCAGCAGCTTAGGGGCTTACAGTGGTACGGCCTCCTACGAGCAGTACTTC.

The chain couples TRBV19 to TRBJ2-1; TRBD1 aligns across 7 bases. The V gene end was trimmed by 5 bases and the J gene end by 2 bases; junction bases not matched to a gene: 9. This CDR3 contains 16 residues. Germline V gene lookup returns CDR1 LNHDA and CDR2 SQIVND (reference sequence). CDR3 DNA: TGTGCCAGTAGTGGAGGAATACAGGGGACCTACAATGAGCAGTTCTTC. Translating gives CASSGGIQGTYNEQFF.

The chain joins TRBV5-4 to TRBJ2-5, with D possibly being TRBD1 or TRBD2 (5 bases each). Germline CDR1 reads SGHNT; CDR2 reads YYREEE (reference sequence). Trimming stripped 3 bases from V and 4 bases from J, with 13 bases between. CDR3 length: 14 residues. CDR3 DNA sequence: TGTGCCAGCAGCTCGTTCCGGGGCGGAGAGACCCAGTACTTC. Residues: CASSSFRGGETQYF.

The chain has TRBV6-6 and TRBJ1-5; 8 nucleotides agree with TRBD1. J gave up 5 bases and V 6 bases, and 12 bases lay outside the gene matches. This CDR3 is 16 amino acids long. Germline assignment: CDR1 MNHNY and CDR2 SVGAGI (reference sequence). The CDR3 spells CASSSPDREAHQPQHF. CDR3 DNA: TGTGCCAGCAGCTCACCGGACAGGGAAGCACATCAGCCCCAGCATTTT.

The chain is built from TRBV4-1 and TRBJ2-3, with a tentative D call TRBD2 (6 bases). CDR1 is MGHRA and CDR2 is YSYEKL in the germline V gene. There are 18 residues in the CDR3. V gave up 1 base and J gave up 3 bases, with 20 bases separating them. CDR3 DNA sequence: TGCGCCAGCAGCCAAGGAGAGGTTGCCCTGGAGGGAACAGATACGCAGTATTTT. Translation gives CASSQGEVALEGTDTQYF.

The chain recombines TRBV5-1 with TRBJ1-1, with unresolved D. Looked up from germline, CDR1 is SGHRS and CDR2 is YFSETQ. V lost 9 bases, J lost 7 bases, and 13 bases lay in between. The CDR3 extends over 11 amino acids. CDR3 amino acids: CATLIGNEAFF. The DNA of the CDR3 is TGCGCCACCCTAATAGGGAATGAAGCTTTCTTT.

This chain uses TRBV9 with TRBJ2-1; 7 bases line up with TRBD2. The ends lost 0 bases at V and 1 base at J; junction bases unmatched: 7. Germline CDR1 and CDR2: SGDLS and YYNGEE. The CDR3 has 17 residues. This CDR3 is CASSVGMVGGSYNEQFF. The CDR3 region has the DNA TGTGCCAGCAGCGTAGGAATGGTGGGAGGGTCCTACAATGAGCAGTTCTTC. Variable domain in full (rest from reference TRBV9 and TRBJ2-1): DSGVTQTPKHLITATGQRVTLRCSPRSGDLSVYWYQQSLDQGLQFLIQYYNGEERAKGNILERFSAQQFPDLHSELNLSSLELGDSALYFCASSVGMVGGSYNEQFFGPGTRLTVL.

A few counts support this clone. V usage is TRBV7-9 and J usage is TRBJ1-3; maybe TRBD1 (6 bases). V lost 3 bases, J lost 2 bases, and 8 bases lay in between. The CDR3 length is 14 residues. Germline V gene sequence: CDR1 SEHNR, CDR2 FQNEAQ (reference sequence). CDR3 in amino acids: CASSFGQTGNTIYF. The CDR3 region has the DNA TGTGCCAGCAGCTTCGGACAGACTGGAAACACCATATATTTT.

This rearrangement joins TRBV5-1 to TRBJ2-7; D might be TRBD2 (5 bases). The CDR3 spans 17 residues. V was trimmed by 0 bases and J by 3 bases, leaving 19 bases between them. Per germline, CDR1 SGHRS and CDR2 YFSETQ. The chain's CDR3 is CASSLGEGWEKRYEQYF. As DNA, the CDR3 is TGCGCCAGCAGCTTGGGGGAAGGGTGGGAGAAACGCTACGAGCAGTACTTC.

The chain carries TRBV28 and TRBJ2-7; TRBD1 matches at 9 bases. Trimming removed 5 bases from V and 2 bases from J; junction bases left unmatched: 4. Germline assignment: CDR1 MDHEN and CDR2 SYDVKM. The CDR3 has 14 amino acids. CDR3 DNA: TGTGCCAGCAGTACGGGACAGGGTACCTACGAGCAGTACTTC. Translated, it gives CASSTGQGTYEQYF.

The V gene is TRBV11-3, the J gene TRBJ1-1; TRBD1 matches at 9 bases. The CDR3 has 14 amino acids. Losses at the gene ends were 5 bases for V and 4 bases for J; bases not matched to a gene: 5. The germline V gene encodes CDR1 SGHNT and CDR2 YENEEA. CDR3 in amino acids: CASSPGQGSTEAFF. The CDR3 DNA is TGTGCCAGCAGCCCTGGACAGGGGAGCACTGAAGCTTTCTTT. The whole variable domain, filled in from reference TRBV11-3 and TRBJ1-1, reads EAGVVQSPRYKIIEKKQPVAFWCNPISGHNTLYWYLQNLGQGPELLIRYENEEAVDDSQLPKDRFSAERLKGVDSTLKIQPAELGDSAVYLCASSPGQGSTEAFFGQGTRLTVV.

This chain joins TRBV2 and TRBJ2-2; the D gene is possibly TRBD1 (6 bases). The length of the CDR3 is 15 residues. Trimming removed 6 bases from V and 1 base from J, with 12 bases in between. Germline CDR1 and CDR2: SNHLY and FYNNEI. The CDR3 loop reads CASRAGTQNTGELFF. DNA for the CDR3: TGTGCCAGCAGAGCCGGGACACAGAACACCGGGGAGCTGTTTTTT.